The sequence of this T cell receptor beta chain was determined in a study of blood T cell repertoires in COVID-19. Here immunoSEQ multiplex PCR was the method, and the copy in TCRdb shows in-frame clones only, minus some. The table lists about 230,000 clones, about nine tenths of them singletons. This CDR3 is 15 amino acids long. V dropped 3 bases and J dropped 5 bases, with 16 bases sitting between them. In germline, CDR1 is SEHNR, CDR2 FQNEAQ (reference sequence). Material for sequencing was peripheral blood. The sequence came from a middle-aged man with COVID-19, enrolled during active disease. This rearrangement joins TRBV7-9 to TRBJ2-5, with TRBD2 as a possible D gene (7 bases). As DNA, the CDR3 is TGTGCCAGCAGCTTGGGGGGGCCAAGATCCGAGACCCAGTACTTC. Amino acids: CASSLGGPRSETQYF.